A single sample is the source of the 17 T cell receptor beta chains below, sequenced in a study of T cell responses to AZD1222 COVID-19 vaccine. The data were produced by immunoSEQ multiplex PCR, yet TCRdb's version contains in-frame clones alone and is incomplete. The repertoire holds 95,000 to 110,000 clones, with approximately 89% as singletons. The material was peripheral blood, obtained on day 0 of AZD1222 vaccination. Every receptor here comes from an adult in good health.

The chain employs TRBV5-1 and TRBJ1-5; no definite D call. This CDR3 is 15 amino acids long. CDR1 and CDR2 (germline): SGHRS, YFSETQ. Trimming left V 4 bases short and J 3 bases short, with 14 bases between. The DNA of the CDR3 is TGCGCCAGCAGCCAAGGGAGCGGGAACAATCAGCCCCAGCATTTT. This sequence encodes CASSQGSGNNQPQHF.

The genes are TRBV6-6 and TRBJ2-1, with 7 bases fitting TRBD1. After removal of 5 bases from V and 3 bases from J, the junction contained 16 bases not matched to a gene. The CDR3 contains 18 residues. Germline-derived CDR1 and CDR2 are MNHNY and SVGAGI (reference sequence). The CDR3 loop reads CASSRLSFGDSSYNEQFF. The CDR3 DNA reads as TGTGCCAGCAGTCGCTTATCGTTCGGGGACAGTAGCTACAATGAGCAGTTCTTC.

V usage is TRBV19 and J usage is TRBJ1-2; D gene unclear. The germline V gene has CDR1 LNHDA and CDR2 SQIVND (reference sequence). Trimming cost V 1 base and J 4 bases, with 7 bases left between them. CDR3 length: 13 amino acids. The chain's CDR3 is CASSIAQIYGYTF. CDR3 coding DNA: TGTGCCAGTAGTATAGCACAGATCTATGGCTACACCTTC.

This clone has only one observation. The V gene is TRBV5-1, the J gene TRBJ1-3, with D perhaps TRBD1 (5 bases). V was shortened by 4 bases and J by 0 bases, with 14 bases between the two germline ends. The germline V gene encodes CDR1 SGHRS and CDR2 YFSETQ. The CDR3 covers 16 residues. The CDR3 DNA follows: TGCGCCAGCAGCCCGTGGGGCCCTAGCTCTGGAAACACCATATATTTT. It yields the protein CASSPWGPSSGNTIYF.

The rearrangement joins TRBV5-1 to TRBJ2-3; 10 nucleotides match TRBD1. The junction had 3 bases not matched to a gene; V was cut back by 3 bases and J by 2 bases. The CDR3 runs 15 residues. Germline V gene data show CDR1 as SGHRS and CDR2 as YFSETQ. The CDR3 nucleotides are TGCGCCAGCAGCTGGCGACAGGGGGCCACAGATACGCAGTATTTT. Its protein is CASSWRQGATDTQYF.

The chain is built from TRBV27 and TRBJ1-5; D not resolved. The CDR3 covers 15 residues. The germline V and J ends were trimmed by 8 bases and 2 bases, with 16 bases remaining between them. CDR1 is MNHEY, CDR2 SMNVEV, per germline (reference sequence). The CDR3 region is CASPQTNMCNQPQHF. DNA for the CDR3: TGTGCCAGCCCCCAGACAAATATGTGCAATCAGCCCCAGCATTTT.

Only one count was recorded for this clone. The chain recombines TRBV5-1 with TRBJ2-3; D may match TRBD1 or TRBD2 (5 bases each). Trimming removed 2 bases at V and 1 base at J, with 8 bases between. Germline V gene lookup returns CDR1 SGHRS and CDR2 YFSETQ. This CDR3 has 14 residues. The CDR3 protein is CASSLGTRTDTQYF. DNA for the CDR3: TGCGCCAGCAGCTTAGGGACCCGCACAGATACGCAGTATTTT.

The chain links TRBV28 to TRBJ2-7, with TRBD2 identical over 7 bases. Trimming cost V 4 bases and J 8 bases; bases outside gene matches: 17. Germline CDR1 reads MDHEN; CDR2 reads SYDVKM. The CDR3 is 16 amino acids. CDR3 DNA: TGTGCCAGCAGTTCCTACTCCGGGACTAAGATGTCCAAGCAGTACTTC. The encoded protein is CASSSYSGTKMSKQYF.

The chain is built from TRBV14 and TRBJ1-5, with 9 bases lining up with TRBD1. The CDR3 spans 15 residues. Germline CDR1 SGHDN, CDR2 FVKESK. Trimming took 6 bases from V and 7 from J; bases not matched to a gene: 10. The CDR3 reads CASRPPGQGKQPQHF. The CDR3 DNA reads TGTGCCAGCAGACCCCCGGGACAGGGAAAACAGCCCCAGCATTTT.

V gene TRBV24-1 combines with J gene TRBJ1-6; perhaps TRBD1 as D (5 bases). CDR1 is KGHDR, CDR2 SFDVKD, per germline. The CDR3 extends over 14 amino acids. The V end lost 2 bases, the J end lost 5 bases, and 6 bases lay between the germline ends. CDR3 amino acids: CATSDSGHNSPLHF. Here the CDR3 DNA reads TGTGCCACCAGTGATTCGGGACATAATTCACCCCTCCACTTT.

The chain uses TRBV3-1 (or the pseudogene TRBV3-2) and TRBJ2-3; D not resolved. The CDR3 has 10 amino acids. Germline CDR1 reads LGHDT; CDR2 reads YNNKEL (reference sequence). V gave up 4 bases and J gave up 6 bases, with 2 bases separating them. Written as DNA, the CDR3 is TGTGCCAGCAGCCGTGATACGCAGTATTTT. Protein: CASSRDTQYF.

The chain joins TRBV5-8 to TRBJ1-2; no reliable D call. Trimming stripped 5 bases from V and 0 bases from J, with 5 bases between. The CDR3 length is 12 residues. Germline CDR1 reads SGHTS; CDR2 reads YDEGEE. In DNA form, the CDR3 reads TGTGCCAGCAGAGCGCCTAACTATGGCTACACCTTC. Translation gives CASRAPNYGYTF. Drawing the rest from reference TRBV5-8 and TRBJ1-2, the complete variable domain is EAGVTQSPTHLIKTRGQQATLRCSPISGHTSVYWYQQALGLGLQFLLWYDEGEERNRGNFPPRFSGRQFPNYSSELNVNALELEDSALYLCASRAPNYGYTFGSGTRLTVV.

V and J are TRBV5-1 and TRBJ1-6; 8 nucleotides agree with TRBD1. Germline V lookup: CDR1 SGHRS, CDR2 YFSETQ. V shed 2 bases, J shed 6 bases, and the junction held 4 bases outside the gene matches. The CDR3 extends over 15 amino acids. This CDR3 is CASSFSTGGNSPLHF. The CDR3, as DNA: TGCGCCAGCAGCTTTTCTACAGGGGGTAATTCACCCCTCCACTTT.

This sequence joins TRBV28 and TRBJ2-7; TRBD2 matches 8 bases. Germline CDR1 is MDHEN and CDR2 is SYDVKM. Germline trimming cut 11 bases from V and 2 bases from J; bases unmatched to any gene: 5. This CDR3 comprises 12 residues. The CDR3 sequence is CACGTRPYEQYF. The DNA of the CDR3 is TGTGCCTGCGGGACTAGACCCTACGAGCAGTACTTC.

This clone was recorded once. J is TRBJ1-1 and V is TRBV7-9; D is uncertain. With 6 bases removed from V and 1 base from J, the gap between germline ends came to 12 bases. Germline V gene sequence: CDR1 SEHNR, CDR2 FQNEAQ (reference sequence). The CDR3 sequence is 14 residues long. The CDR3 protein is CASSTRTANTEAFF. DNA for the CDR3: TGTGCCAGCAGTACCCGGACGGCGAACACTGAAGCTTTCTTT.

This rearrangement joins TRBV3-1 (or the pseudogene TRBV3-2) to TRBJ1-1; D might be TRBD1 (6 bases). The CDR3 covers 13 residues. The V and J ends lost 6 bases and 0 bases respectively, with 8 bases between them. Germline-derived CDR1 and CDR2 are LGHDT and YNNKEL (reference sequence). CDR3 DNA: TGTGCCAGCAGTGGACAGCTGAACACTGAAGCTTTCTTT. It translates to CASSGQLNTEAFF.

The chain links TRBV3-1 (or the pseudogene TRBV3-2) to TRBJ1-3; 10 bases align to TRBD1. With V trimmed by 4 bases and J by 6 bases, 6 bases remained unmatched. CDR3 length equals 15 residues. The germline V gene encodes CDR1 LGHDT and CDR2 YNNKEL (reference sequence). The CDR3 DNA reads TGTGCCAGCAGCCCAATGGGGACAGGGGAAAACACCATATATTTT. This codes for CASSPMGTGENTIYF.